This is a list of T cell receptor beta chains from one sample in a study of human thymus T cells. Sequencing was performed with immunoSEQ multiplex PCR; in TCRdb, only in-frame clones are kept and a portion is missing. The sample shows some 130,000 clones, around 95% of them seen only once. Sequencing was carried out using thymus tissue. The source is a boy under three years old with a congenital heart defect but otherwise immunologically healthy. Each CDR3 is given with its conserved first and last residue. Each record gives: CDR3 length, V gene, CDR3 protein.

CDR3 length: 14
V gene: TRBV4-1
CDR3 protein: CASSPGQGGQPQHF

CDR3 length: 15
V gene: TRBV6-5
CDR3 protein: CASSYPTAGHTEAFF

CDR3 length: 14
V gene: TRBV6-4
CDR3 protein: CASSAGLAADTQYF

CDR3 length: 15
V gene: TRBV27
CDR3 protein: CASSGTGTRNSPLHF

CDR3 length: 12
V gene: TRBV29-1
CDR3 protein: CSVVNMNTEAFF

CDR3 length: 11
V gene: TRBV5-1
CDR3 protein: CASSLNGELFF

CDR3 length: 16
V gene: TRBV5-6
CDR3 protein: CASSWGFAKPTDTQYF

CDR3 length: 14
V gene: TRBV25-1
CDR3 protein: CASSEWGTGETQYF

CDR3 length: 15
V gene: TRBV28
CDR3 protein: CASSPLAGGWETQYF

CDR3 length: 16
V gene: TRBV27
CDR3 protein: CASSPPGLVGLETQYF

CDR3 length: 13
V gene: TRBV9
CDR3 protein: CASSVGRGDEQYF

CDR3 length: 16
V gene: TRBV5-8
CDR3 protein: CASSLARDLGTGELFF

CDR3 length: 14
V gene: TRBV6-5
CDR3 protein: CASSYGAPPYGYTF

CDR3 length: 15
V gene: TRBV19
CDR3 protein: CASSSGGGPTYEQYF

CDR3 length: 13
V gene: TRBV5-1
CDR3 protein: CASSYRGAQPQHF

CDR3 length: 12
V gene: TRBV13
CDR3 protein: CASSIYQETQYF

CDR3 length: 15
V gene: TRBV5-4
CDR3 protein: CASSPGQGANSPLHF

CDR3 length: 15
V gene: TRBV7-6
CDR3 protein: CASSPRDRYTDTQYF

CDR3 length: 16
V gene: TRBV4-1
CDR3 protein: CASSQPPGLAFGTQYF

CDR3 length: 13
V gene: TRBV30
CDR3 protein: CAWSVARGTEAFF

CDR3 length: 15
V gene: TRBV7-3
CDR3 protein: CASSPRGGLSYEQYF

CDR3 length: 19
V gene: TRBV27
CDR3 protein: CASRPSGGLSYSSYNEQFF

CDR3 length: 14
V gene: TRBV2
CDR3 protein: CASSEGLGNETQYF

CDR3 length: 15
V gene: TRBV30
CDR3 protein: CAWRRAGGSSYEQYF

CDR3 length: 15
V gene: TRBV7-2
CDR3 protein: CASSSTSSGGLEQYF

CDR3 length: 15
V gene: TRBV28
CDR3 protein: CASQVWAQKTGELFF

CDR3 length: 14
V gene: TRBV30
CDR3 protein: CAWSVPSHRTEAFF

CDR3 length: 13
V gene: TRBV6-5
CDR3 protein: CASGQGSYNEQFF

CDR3 length: 16
V gene: TRBV30
CDR3 protein: CAWSVPAFSNPHEQFF

CDR3 length: 16
V gene: TRBV30
CDR3 protein: CACNRGHFSTNEKLFF

CDR3 length: 12
V gene: TRBV29-1
CDR3 protein: CSVERPIYGYTF